This T cell receptor beta chain was observed in a study of vaccination effects on CD4 cells after COVID-19. Worth noting for this clone: No antigen is known for it.

With the ViraFEST assay, the study expanded antigen-specific CD4+ T cells using viral peptide pools, then sequenced them. Cultured cells yielded isolated CD4+ T cells after more than nine days. Testing of the vaccine recipients showed negative nucleocapsid antibodies and no prior SARS-CoV-2 infection. Cultures used roughly 2.2 million PBMC per well, approximately 9.5 IU/ml IL-2 and 10 ug/ml peptides. Fresh IL-2-containing medium replaced half the medium on days 3 and 7. Clones were read by immunoSEQ multiplex PCR, and TCRdb kept only the in-frame ones, dropping some. The data contain around 79,000 clones, 78% of them singletons. The germline V and J ends were trimmed by 0 bases and 3 bases, with 16 bases remaining between them. Germline V gene sequence: CDR1 LGHNA, CDR2 YSLEER. The CDR3 spans 17 residues. General study results and limits: Vaccine- and infection-induced clones showed marked clonal contraction late following vaccination.

This receptor was identified in a human donor who received a COVID-19 vaccine. The specimen comprised CD4+ T cells from PBMCs cultured with SARS-CoV-2 spike peptides, sampled before COVID-19 vaccination. V and J are TRBV4-3 and TRBJ2-3; either TRBD1 or TRBD2 may supply D (5 bases each). In DNA form, the CDR3 reads TGCGCCAGCAGCCAAGATAGTTTCGGCAGGGAGACAGATACGCAGTATTTT. Its translation is CASSQDSFGRETDTQYF.